The 18 T cell receptor beta chains below come from one sample, sequenced in a study of T cell responses to AZD1222 COVID-19 vaccine. Method: immunoSEQ multiplex PCR; TCRdb's copy keeps in-frame clones and lacks some. The profile shows about 150,000 clones, nearly 90% of them singletons. The sample was peripheral blood, taken on day 0 of AZD1222 vaccination. Every receptor here comes from an adult in good health.

The CDR3 bases are TGTGCCAGCAGCTTAGGGGAGGGCCAAGAGTTCTTTCAGCCCCAGCATTTT. Translation gives CASSLGEGQEFFQPQHF. This chain joins TRBV7-9 and TRBJ1-5; no firm D call. Germline lookup yields CDR1 SEHNR and CDR2 FQNEAQ (reference sequence). This CDR3 spans 17 amino acids. V dropped 1 base and J dropped 6 bases, with 19 bases sitting between them.

The gene calls are TRBV6-4 and TRBJ1-2; D call uncertain. CDR3 length: 13 residues. Germline V lookup: CDR1 MRHNA, CDR2 SNTAGT. The germline V and J ends were trimmed by 0 bases and 7 bases, with 9 bases remaining between them. The DNA for the CDR3 is TGTGCCAGCAGTGACTCAGATTCGGCTGGCTACACCTTC. This translates into CASSDSDSAGYTF.

The chain combines TRBV7-8 with TRBJ1-1; D is ambiguous. The CDR3 runs 15 residues. Per germline, CDR1 SGHVS and CDR2 FQNEAQ. V lost 2 bases and J lost 5, with 15 bases in between. The CDR3 nucleotides read TGTGCCAGCAGCTTATGGATCCCCGGCGGGACTGAAGCTTTCTTT. It codes for CASSLWIPGGTEAFF.

The chain employs TRBV6-5 and TRBJ2-2; no clear D. V was trimmed by 8 bases and J by 1 base, leaving 8 bases between them. This CDR3 is 13 amino acids long. Germline V gene lookup returns CDR1 MNHEY and CDR2 SVGAGI. The CDR3 DNA sequence: TGTGCCAGCCCTCGACTGAACACCGGGGAGCTGTTTTTT. This codes for CASPRLNTGELFF.

This clone was observed a single time. This rearrangement joins TRBV19 to TRBJ2-4; TRBD1 aligns across 8 bases. Germline CDR1 and CDR2: LNHDA and SQIVND (reference sequence). This CDR3 contains 14 residues. The V and J ends lost 3 bases and 9 bases, in that order; junction bases with no gene match: 7. CDR3 protein: CASSIDRGEPIQYF. CDR3 nucleotide sequence: TGTGCCAGTAGTATTGACAGGGGCGAGCCCATTCAGTACTTC.

The rearrangement links TRBV6-5 to TRBJ1-2, with D maybe TRBD1 (5 bases). The CDR3 covers 15 residues. The V and J ends lost 3 bases and 3 bases respectively, with 14 bases between them. CDR1 and CDR2 (germline): MNHEY, SVGAGI. CDR3 in DNA: TGTGCCAGCAGTTATGGCCCCGGGGGGGACTATGGCTACACCTTC. Protein: CASSYGPGGDYGYTF.

J is TRBJ1-5 and V is TRBV6-2 or TRBV6-3; 7 bases are shared with TRBD1. The CDR3 runs 15 residues. Germline V CDR1 and CDR2: MNHEY, SVGEGT. Trimming at V came to 2 bases and at J to 4 bases, leaving 5 bases not matched to a gene. The DNA for the CDR3 is TGTGCCAGCAGTTACCAAAACAGGGGAAATCAGCCCCAGCATTTT. It is translated as CASSYQNRGNQPQHF.

The chain couples TRBV7-9 to TRBJ2-2; D unclear. CDR3 length: 15 amino acids. V lost 3 bases, J lost 1 base, and 9 bases lay in between. From germline, CDR1 is SEHNR and CDR2 FQNEAQ (reference sequence). For the CDR3, the DNA is TGTGCCAGCAGCTTCTCCCTAATGAACACCGGGGAGCTGTTTTTT. It translates to CASSFSLMNTGELFF.

The V gene is TRBV2, the J gene TRBJ2-7; D is perhaps TRBD2 (6 bases). CDR1 and CDR2 (germline): SNHLY, FYNNEI. The CDR3 covers 14 residues. V was pared by 4 bases and J by 1 base, with 11 bases between. CDR3 amino acids: CASSVRGLSYEQYF. The CDR3 DNA sequence: TGTGCCAGCAGTGTGCGGGGTCTATCCTACGAGCAGTACTTC.

V is TRBV10-3 and J is TRBJ1-2; 9 bases fit TRBD1. After removal of 8 bases from V and 5 bases from J, the junction contained 6 bases not matched to a gene. Germline CDR1 ENHRY, CDR2 SYGVKD. The CDR3 contains 13 residues. The CDR3 coding sequence is TGTGCCATCGCCTGGGACAGGGATTATGGCTACACCTTC. Translating it yields CAIAWDRDYGYTF.

The chain has TRBV12-3 or TRBV12-4 and TRBJ1-1; D gene uncertain. The CDR3 covers 12 residues. V was pared by 3 bases and J by 4 bases, with 6 bases between. The CDR3, as DNA: TGTGCCAGCAGTTTTTGGGTCACTGAAGCTTTCTTT. The encoded protein is CASSFWVTEAFF.

The chain is built from TRBV9 and TRBJ1-5; 9 bases map to TRBD1. CDR3 length: 15 amino acids. CDR1 SGDLS and CDR2 YYNGEE come from the germline V gene. The V gene end was trimmed by 5 bases and the J gene end by 6 bases; junction bases not matched to a gene: 9. This CDR3 is CASSPTGTGIQPQHF. CDR3 nucleotides: TGTGCCAGCAGTCCCACCGGGACAGGGATTCAGCCCCAGCATTTT.

This clone has only one observation. The chain recombines TRBV6-1 with TRBJ1-2; D may be TRBD1 (5 bases). Germline V gene data show CDR1 as MNHNS and CDR2 as SASEGT. This CDR3 spans 13 amino acids. V lost 2 bases and J 6 bases, leaving 10 bases between the germline ends. CDR3 DNA sequence: TGTGCCAGCAGTGAACAGGGTCGGAATGGCTACACCTTC. Amino acids: CASSEQGRNGYTF.

The chain combines TRBV19 with TRBJ1-2; 7 bases match TRBD1. Germline CDR1 reads LNHDA; CDR2 reads SQIVND (reference sequence). Trimming at V came to 4 bases and at J to 0 bases, leaving 2 bases not matched to a gene. The CDR3 spans 14 residues. The CDR3 nucleotides are TGTGCCAGTAGTAGGGACAGCACTAACTATGGCTACACCTTC. This sequence encodes CASSRDSTNYGYTF.

V and J are TRBV5-6 and TRBJ1-2; D remains unclear. Germline V gives CDR1 SGHDT, CDR2 YYEEEE. Trimming shortened V by 1 base and J by 3 bases, and 13 bases separated the two germline ends. This CDR3 has 15 residues. CDR3 coding DNA: TGTGCCAGCAGCTTGCTTGAGGGAAAACACTATGGCTACACCTTC. Its protein product is CASSLLEGKHYGYTF. The variable domain in full, completed from reference TRBV5-6 and TRBJ1-2, reads DAGVTQSPTHLIKTRGQQVTLRCSPKSGHDTVSWYQQALGQGPQFIFQYYEEEERQRGNFPDRFSGHQFPNYSSELNVNALLLGDSALYLCASSLLEGKHYGYTFGSGTRLTVV.

This chain connects TRBV7-2 to TRBJ2-1; weak D call: TRBD2 (5 bases). This CDR3 contains 14 residues. Germline-derived CDR1 and CDR2 are SGHTA and FQGNSA. The V gene lost 5 bases and the J gene lost 7 bases, with 15 bases spanning the gap. CDR3 bases: TGTGCCAGCAGCCTGGGAGTGACTGGGAATGAGCAGTTCTTC. Amino acid sequence: CASSLGVTGNEQFF.

The rearrangement links TRBV19 to TRBJ1-2, with D unclear. Germline CDR1 reads LNHDA; CDR2 reads SQIVND (reference sequence). Deletions cut 2 bases from V and 5 bases from J, with 3 bases between. The CDR3 runs 11 residues. CDR3 amino acids: CASSIPYGYTF. For the CDR3, the DNA is TGTGCCAGTAGTATACCTTATGGCTACACCTTC. Filled out from reference TRBV19 and TRBJ1-2, the complete variable domain reads DGGITQSPKYLFRKEGQNVTLSCEQNLNHDAMYWYRQDPGQGLRLIYYSQIVNDFQKGDIAEGYSVSREKKESFPLTVTSAQKNPTAFYLCASSIPYGYTFGSGTRLTVV.

This chain joins TRBV4-3 and TRBJ1-1, with D possibly matching TRBD1 (5 bases). This CDR3 has 13 residues. V lost 4 bases, J lost 4 bases, and 10 bases lay in between. Germline loops: CDR1 LGHNA, CDR2 YSLEER. CDR3 DNA: TGCGCCAGCAGCCTGGAGAGGGGCACTGAAGCTTTCTTT. Residues: CASSLERGTEAFF.